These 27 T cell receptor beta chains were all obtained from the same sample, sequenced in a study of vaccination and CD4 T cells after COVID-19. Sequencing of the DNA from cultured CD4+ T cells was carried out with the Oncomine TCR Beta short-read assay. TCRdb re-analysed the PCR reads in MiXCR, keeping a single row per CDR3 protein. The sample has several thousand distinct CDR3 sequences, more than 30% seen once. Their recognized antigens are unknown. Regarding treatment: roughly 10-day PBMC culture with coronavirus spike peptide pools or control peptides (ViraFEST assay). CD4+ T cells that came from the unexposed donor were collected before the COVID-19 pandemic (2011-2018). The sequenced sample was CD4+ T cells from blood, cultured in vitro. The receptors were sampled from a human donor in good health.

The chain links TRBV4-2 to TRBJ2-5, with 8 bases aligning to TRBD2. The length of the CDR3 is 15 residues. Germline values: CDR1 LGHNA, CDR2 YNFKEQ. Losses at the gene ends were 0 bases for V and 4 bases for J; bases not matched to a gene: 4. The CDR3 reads CASSQDSSGVETQYF. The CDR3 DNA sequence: TGTGCCAGCAGCCAAGATAGTAGCGGGGTAGAGACCCAGTACTTC.

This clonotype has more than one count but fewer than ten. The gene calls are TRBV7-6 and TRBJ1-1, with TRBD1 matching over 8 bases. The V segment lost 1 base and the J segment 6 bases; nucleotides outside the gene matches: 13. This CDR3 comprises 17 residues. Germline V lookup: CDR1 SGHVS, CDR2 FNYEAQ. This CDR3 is CASSLGAGGPWDPEAFF. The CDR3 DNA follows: TGTGCCAGCAGCTTAGGTGCAGGGGGCCCCTGGGACCCTGAAGCTTTCTTT.

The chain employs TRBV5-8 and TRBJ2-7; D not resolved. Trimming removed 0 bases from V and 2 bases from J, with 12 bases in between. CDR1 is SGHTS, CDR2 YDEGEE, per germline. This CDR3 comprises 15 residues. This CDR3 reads CASSLEEAITYEQYF. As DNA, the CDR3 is TGTGCCAGCAGCTTGGAGGAAGCAATTACCTACGAGCAGTACTTC.

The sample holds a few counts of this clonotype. The CDR3 protein is CSAYLQGGYGYTF. The CDR3 nucleotides are TGCAGTGCTTACTTACAGGGGGGGTATGGCTACACCTTC. The chain is built from TRBV20-1 and TRBJ1-2, with 8 bases identical to TRBD1. The CDR3 covers 13 residues. Losses at the gene ends were 5 bases for V and 5 bases for J; bases not matched to a gene: 7. Germline CDR1 and CDR2: DFQATT and SNEGSKA (reference sequence).

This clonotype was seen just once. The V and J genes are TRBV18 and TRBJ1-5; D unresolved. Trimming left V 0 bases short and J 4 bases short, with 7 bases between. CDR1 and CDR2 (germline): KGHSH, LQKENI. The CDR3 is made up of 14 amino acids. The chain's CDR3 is CASSPPDRNQPQHF. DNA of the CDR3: TGTGCCAGCTCACCACCGGACCGGAATCAGCCCCAGCATTTT. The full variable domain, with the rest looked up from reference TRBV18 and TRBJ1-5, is NAGVMQNPRHLVRRRGQEARLRCSPMKGHSHVYWYRQLPEEGLKFMVYLQKENIIDESGMPKERFSAEFPKEGPSILRIQQVVRGDSAAYFCASSPPDRNQPQHFGDGTRLSIL.

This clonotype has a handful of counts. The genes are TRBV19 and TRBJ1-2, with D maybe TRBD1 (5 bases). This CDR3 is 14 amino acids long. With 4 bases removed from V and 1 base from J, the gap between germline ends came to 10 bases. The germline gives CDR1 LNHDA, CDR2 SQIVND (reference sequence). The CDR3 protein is CASSRLGGNYGYTF. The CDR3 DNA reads TGTGCCAGTAGTAGGCTCGGGGGTAACTATGGCTACACCTTC.

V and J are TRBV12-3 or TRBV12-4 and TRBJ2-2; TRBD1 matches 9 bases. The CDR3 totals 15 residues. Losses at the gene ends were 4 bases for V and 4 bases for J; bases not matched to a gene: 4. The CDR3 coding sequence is TGTGCCAGCAGTTCACAGGGGGCTGGCACCGGGGAGCTGTTTTTT. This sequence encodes CASSSQGAGTGELFF.

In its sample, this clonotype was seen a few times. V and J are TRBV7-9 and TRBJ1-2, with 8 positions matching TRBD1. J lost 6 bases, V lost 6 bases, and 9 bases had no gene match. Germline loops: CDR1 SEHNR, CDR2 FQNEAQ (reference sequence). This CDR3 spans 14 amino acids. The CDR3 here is CASRPGTGSHGYTF. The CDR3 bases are TGTGCCAGCAGACCAGGGACAGGTTCGCATGGCTACACCTTC.

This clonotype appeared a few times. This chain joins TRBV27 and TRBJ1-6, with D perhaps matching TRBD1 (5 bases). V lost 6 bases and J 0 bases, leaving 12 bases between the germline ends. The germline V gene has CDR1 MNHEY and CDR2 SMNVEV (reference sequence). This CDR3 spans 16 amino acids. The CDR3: CASRTKGSSYNSPLHF. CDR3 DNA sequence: TGTGCCAGCAGGACTAAGGGGAGCTCCTATAATTCACCCCTCCACTTT.

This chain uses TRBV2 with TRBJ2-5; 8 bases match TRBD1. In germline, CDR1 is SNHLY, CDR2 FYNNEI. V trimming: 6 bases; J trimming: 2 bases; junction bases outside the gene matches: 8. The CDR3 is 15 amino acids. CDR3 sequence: CASSLGTGPQETQYF. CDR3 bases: TGTGCCAGCAGCCTTGGGACAGGACCTCAAGAGACCCAGTACTTC.

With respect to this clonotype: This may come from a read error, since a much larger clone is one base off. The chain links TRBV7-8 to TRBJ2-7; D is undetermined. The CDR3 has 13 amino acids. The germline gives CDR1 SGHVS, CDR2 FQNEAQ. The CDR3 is CASSLAQDRERYF. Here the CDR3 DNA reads TGTGCCAGCAGCTTAGCGCAGGATCGCGAGCGGTACTTC.

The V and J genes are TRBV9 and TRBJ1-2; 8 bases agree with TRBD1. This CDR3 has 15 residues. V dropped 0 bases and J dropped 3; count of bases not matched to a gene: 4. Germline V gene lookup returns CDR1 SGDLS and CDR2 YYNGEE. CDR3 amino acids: CASSVGTGTDYGYTF. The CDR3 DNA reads TGTGCCAGCAGCGTAGGGACAGGGACGGACTATGGCTACACCTTC.

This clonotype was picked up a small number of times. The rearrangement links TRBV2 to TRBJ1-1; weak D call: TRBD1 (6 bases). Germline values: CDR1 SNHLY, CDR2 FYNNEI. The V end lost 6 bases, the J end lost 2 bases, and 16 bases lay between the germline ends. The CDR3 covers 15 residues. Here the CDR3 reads CASSEARTANTEAFF. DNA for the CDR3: TGTGCCAGCAGCGAGGCCCGGACAGCCAACACTGAAGCTTTCTTT.

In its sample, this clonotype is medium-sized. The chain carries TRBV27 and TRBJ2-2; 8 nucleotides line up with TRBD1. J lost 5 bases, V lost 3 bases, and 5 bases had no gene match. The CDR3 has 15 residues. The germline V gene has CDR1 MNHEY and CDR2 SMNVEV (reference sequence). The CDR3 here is CASSFLRGLTGELFF. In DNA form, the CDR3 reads TGTGCCAGCAGTTTTCTCAGGGGGCTGACCGGGGAGCTGTTTTTT.

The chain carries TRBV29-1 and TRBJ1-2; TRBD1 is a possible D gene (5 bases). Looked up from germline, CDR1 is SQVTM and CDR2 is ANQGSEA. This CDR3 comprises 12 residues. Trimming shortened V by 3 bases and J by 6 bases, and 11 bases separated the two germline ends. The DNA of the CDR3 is TGCAGCGTTGATTCAGGGATGGATGGCTACACCTTC. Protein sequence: CSVDSGMDGYTF.

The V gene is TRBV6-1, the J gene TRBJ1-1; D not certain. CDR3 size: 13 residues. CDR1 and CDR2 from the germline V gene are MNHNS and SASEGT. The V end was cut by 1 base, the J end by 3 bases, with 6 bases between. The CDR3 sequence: CASSEVGDTEAFF. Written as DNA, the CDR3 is TGTGCCAGCAGTGAAGTTGGGGACACTGAAGCTTTCTTT.

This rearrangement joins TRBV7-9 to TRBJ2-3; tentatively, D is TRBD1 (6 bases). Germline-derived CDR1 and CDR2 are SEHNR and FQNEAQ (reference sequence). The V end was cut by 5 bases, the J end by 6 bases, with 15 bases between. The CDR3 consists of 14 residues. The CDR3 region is CASSDGQGPDTQYF. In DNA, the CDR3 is TGTGCCAGCAGCGACGGTCAGGGGCCCGATACGCAGTATTTT. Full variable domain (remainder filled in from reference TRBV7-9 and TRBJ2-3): DTGVSQNPRHKITKRGQNVTFRCDPISEHNRLYWYRQTLGQGPEFLTYFQNEAQLEKSRLLSDRFSAERPKGSFSTLEIQRTEQGDSAMYLCASSDGQGPDTQYFGPGTRLTVL.

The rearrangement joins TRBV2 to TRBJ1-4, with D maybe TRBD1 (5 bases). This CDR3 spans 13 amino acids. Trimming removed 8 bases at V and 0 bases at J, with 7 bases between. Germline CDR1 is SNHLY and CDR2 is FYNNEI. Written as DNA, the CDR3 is TGTGCCAGCCACAGGACAACTAATGAAAAACTGTTTTTT. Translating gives CASHRTTNEKLFF. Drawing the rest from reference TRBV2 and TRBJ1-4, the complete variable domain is EPEVTQTPSHQVTQMGQEVILRCVPISNHLYFYWYRQILGQKVEFLVSFYNNEISEKSEIFDDQFSVERPDGSNFTLKIRSTKLEDSAMYFCASHRTTNEKLFFGSGTQLSVL.

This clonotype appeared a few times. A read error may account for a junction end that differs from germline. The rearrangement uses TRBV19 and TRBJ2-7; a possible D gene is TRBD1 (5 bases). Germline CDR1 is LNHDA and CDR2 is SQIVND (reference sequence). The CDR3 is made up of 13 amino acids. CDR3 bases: TGTGCTAGTAGGATGGCAGGGAACTACGAGCAGTACTTC. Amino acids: CASRMAGNYEQYF.

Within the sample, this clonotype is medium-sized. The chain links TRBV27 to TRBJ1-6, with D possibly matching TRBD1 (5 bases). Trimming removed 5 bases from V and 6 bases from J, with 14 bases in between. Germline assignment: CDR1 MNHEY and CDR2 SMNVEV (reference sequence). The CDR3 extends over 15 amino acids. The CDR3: CASSPSDIGNSPLHF. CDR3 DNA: TGTGCCAGCAGTCCCTCGGACATTGGTAATTCACCCCTCCACTTT.

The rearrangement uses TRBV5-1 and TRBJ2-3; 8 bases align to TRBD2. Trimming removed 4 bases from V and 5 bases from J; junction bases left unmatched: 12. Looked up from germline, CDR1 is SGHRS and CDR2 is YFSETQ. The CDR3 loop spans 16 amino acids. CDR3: CASSPLGGGLGDTQYF. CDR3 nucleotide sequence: TGCGCCAGCAGCCCCCTCGGCGGGGGGTTAGGAGATACGCAGTATTTT. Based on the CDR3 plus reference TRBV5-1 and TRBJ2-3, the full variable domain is KAGVTQTPRYLIKTRGQQVTLSCSPISGHRSVSWYQQTPGQGLQFLFEYFSETQRNKGNFPGRFSGRQFSNSRSEMNVSTLELGDSALYLCASSPLGGGLGDTQYFGPGTRLTVL.

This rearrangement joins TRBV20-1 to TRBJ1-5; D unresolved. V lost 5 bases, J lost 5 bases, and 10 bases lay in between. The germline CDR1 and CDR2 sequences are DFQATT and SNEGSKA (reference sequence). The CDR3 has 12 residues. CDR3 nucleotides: TGCAGTGCTGCTCGGAGAGATCAGCCCCAGCATTTT. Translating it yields CSAARRDQPQHF.

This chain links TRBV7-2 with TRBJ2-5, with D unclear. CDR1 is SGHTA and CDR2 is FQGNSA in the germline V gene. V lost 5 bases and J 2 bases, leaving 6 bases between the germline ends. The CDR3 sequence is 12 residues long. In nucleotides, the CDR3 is TGTGCCAGCAGCGTAATTCAAGAGACCCAGTACTTC. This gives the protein CASSVIQETQYF.

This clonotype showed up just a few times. CDR3 in DNA: TGTGCCAGCAGGCCACCGGGACAGGGGGCTGGCGGCGAGCAGTACTTC. Translated, it gives CASRPPGQGAGGEQYF. The chain carries TRBV6-1 and TRBJ2-7; TRBD1 aligns across 12 bases. The CDR3 has 16 amino acids. The germline CDR1 and CDR2 sequences are MNHNS and SASEGT. Trimming at V came to 6 bases and at J to 6 bases, leaving 12 bases not matched to a gene.

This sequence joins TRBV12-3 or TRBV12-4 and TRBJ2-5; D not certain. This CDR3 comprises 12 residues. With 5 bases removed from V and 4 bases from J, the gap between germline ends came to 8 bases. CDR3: CASSPTIETQYF. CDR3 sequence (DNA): TGTGCCAGCAGTCCGACGATAGAGACCCAGTACTTC.

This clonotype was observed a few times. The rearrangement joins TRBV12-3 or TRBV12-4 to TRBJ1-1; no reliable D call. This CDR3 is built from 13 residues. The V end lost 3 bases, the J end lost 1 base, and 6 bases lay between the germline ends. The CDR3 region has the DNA TGTGCCAGCAGTTTGGTAGCGAACACTGAAGCTTTCTTT. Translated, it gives CASSLVANTEAFF.

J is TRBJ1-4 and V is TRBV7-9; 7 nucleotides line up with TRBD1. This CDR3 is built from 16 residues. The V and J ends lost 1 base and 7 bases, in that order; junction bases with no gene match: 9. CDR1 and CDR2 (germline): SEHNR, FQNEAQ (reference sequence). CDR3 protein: CASSLGGGQDFEKLFF. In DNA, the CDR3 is TGTGCCAGCAGCTTAGGGGGCGGACAGGACTTTGAAAAACTGTTTTTT.